This paragraph reports one T cell receptor (beta chain). Only one count was recorded for this clone. Its antigen has not been determined. The input lacks base qualities; no much larger clone sits a single base away. Using the deep immunoSEQ assay, multiplex PCR amplified TCR CDR3 regions from genomic DNA. For each cell subset, the extracted genomic DNA was distributed evenly across all wells of several immunoSEQ 96-well plates, and each plate served as one replicate. For sorted subsets, 150 to 250 ng of genomic DNA, equivalent to around 29,000 T cell genomes, went into each replicate PCR. Purified libraries were measured with a Qubit 3.0 fluorometer, size-checked on a Bioanalyzer 2100, and measured again with the KAPA Library Quantification kit. Every immunoSEQ 96-well plate was sequenced on a separate single-read 150-cycle Illumina NextSeq 550 flow cell. On the study's bioinformatics: Because only junctional sequences without quality scores were contained in the immunoSEQ output, filtering matching that applied to full-length reads could not be performed. To assign V/J genes and CDR3, sequences were annotated against IMGT germline references using PyIR, a Python wrapper for IgBLAST v1.9. Any read was removed if the V/J assignment was weak (E-value above 1e-6), the CDR3 was missing, or the read contained stop codons, out-of-frame junctions, or ambiguous translated residues. V3J clonotypes were defined by identical inferred V gene, J gene, and CDR3 amino acid sequence. Percentage overlap between repertoires was calculated by dividing the number of shared unique clonotypes by the size of the smaller repertoire. RTK rarefaction, the Chao1 estimator, and Recon v2.1 estimates of unobserved clonotypes were used to assess repertoire richness. For all TCRbeta clonotypes obtained by the gDNA method from a few donors, generation probabilities were computed with OLGA. TCRdb mirrors the immuneACCESS table, restricted to in-frame sequences. Some clones are absent from its copies; in checked studies, under half trace to an unresolved V gene, and the reason for the others is unknown. V and J calls and clone size are given by that table; D and trimming were obtained from the DNA. The sample records 2 million to 2.5 million clones, 85% to 95% of which are singletons. 0.13% of the sample goes to the ten largest clones.

The donors were healthy, HIV-negative adults with no recently reported acute infections or vaccinations. Only Caucasian adults living in Nashville, Tennessee, USA were represented among the donors. CD4+ T cells were enriched by magnetic negative selection, after which naive cells were positively selected on CD45RA and the negative fraction was taken as the memory subset. Blood was collected by leukapheresis, and PBMCs were isolated by Ficoll-Histopaque density gradient centrifugation and then cryopreserved in liquid nitrogen vapor phase. Analytical flow cytometry was used to check the purity and quantity of every magnetically sorted T cell population. Each sorted fraction had its genomic DNA isolated and then quantified by UV absorbance on a Nanodrop 2000c. From the cysteine through the phenylalanine, the CDR3 covers 13 amino acids. Only the CDR3 DNA stays, 39 bases, in frame from base 1. Deletion took 4 bases off V and 6 bases off J, with a span of 14 bases between the germline ends. CDR1 and CDR2 are read off the germline V gene (reference sequence) as SGHNT and YYREEE.

This sample is drawn from a study of shared clonotypes between healthy human individuals (dated by TCRdb to the early 2020s). For the study in its entirety: The cohort included three men and a couple of women between 18 and 49 years of age. For each donor, CD4 naive and CD4 memory were each given three plates, CD8 naive was given two plates, and CD8 memory was given one plate. The study deeply sequenced blood TCR repertoires of about 5 healthy adults to estimate repertoire size and the extent of clonotype sharing between individuals. Libraries were prepared and TCR repertoires were sequenced by different laboratories using diverse techniques, in order to increase sequencing depth and limit assay-specific biases. Leukapheresis yielded between about 0.85 and 10 billion PBMCs per donor. General conclusions and limits of the study: Rarefaction of sorted-subset datasets indicated incomplete sequencing despite the large sequencing depth. Pairwise subsampling indicated that sequencing depth was expected to affect the degree of clonotype sharing among donors. Sharing across four donors was observed for about 5% of naive CD4, 3.5% of naive CD8, roughly 2.4% of memory CD4, and roughly 0.43% of memory CD8 clonotypes. Clonotypes shared by all four sorted-subset donors showed higher generation probabilities than non-shared clonotypes. Sampling was limited to blood, and TCR repertoires in tissue likely differ from TCR repertoires in blood. Naive subsets generally had larger estimated clonotype richness than memory subsets did. Because the study included only a small number of donors, the genetic and exposure-history diversity represented was limited.

The chain uses TRBV5-4 and TRBJ2-7; the D region possibly corresponds to TRBD1 (7 bases align). The material sequenced was naive CD4+ T cells sorted from blood. The cell subset or site tag for this specimen amounts to: CD45RA+ positively selected. This clonotype was sampled from a man aged 18-30 years in good health. The DNA sequence is TGTGCCAGCAGCCCGCGGGACAGCCCCGAGCAGTACTTC. Its amino acids are CASSPRDSPEQYF.